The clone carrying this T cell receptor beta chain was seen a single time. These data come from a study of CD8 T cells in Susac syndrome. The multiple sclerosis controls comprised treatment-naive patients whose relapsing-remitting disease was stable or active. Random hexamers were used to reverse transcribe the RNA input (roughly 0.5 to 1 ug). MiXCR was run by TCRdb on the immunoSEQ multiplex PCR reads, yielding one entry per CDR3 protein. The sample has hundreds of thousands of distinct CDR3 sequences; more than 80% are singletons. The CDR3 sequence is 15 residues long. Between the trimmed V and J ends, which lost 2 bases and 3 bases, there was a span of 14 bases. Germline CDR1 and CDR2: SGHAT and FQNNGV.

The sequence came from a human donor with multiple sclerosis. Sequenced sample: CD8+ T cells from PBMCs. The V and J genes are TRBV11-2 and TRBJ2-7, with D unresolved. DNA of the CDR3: TGTGCCAGCAGCTTAACTTTATACGCCAGCTACGAGCAGTACTTC. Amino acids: CASSLTLYASYEQYF.